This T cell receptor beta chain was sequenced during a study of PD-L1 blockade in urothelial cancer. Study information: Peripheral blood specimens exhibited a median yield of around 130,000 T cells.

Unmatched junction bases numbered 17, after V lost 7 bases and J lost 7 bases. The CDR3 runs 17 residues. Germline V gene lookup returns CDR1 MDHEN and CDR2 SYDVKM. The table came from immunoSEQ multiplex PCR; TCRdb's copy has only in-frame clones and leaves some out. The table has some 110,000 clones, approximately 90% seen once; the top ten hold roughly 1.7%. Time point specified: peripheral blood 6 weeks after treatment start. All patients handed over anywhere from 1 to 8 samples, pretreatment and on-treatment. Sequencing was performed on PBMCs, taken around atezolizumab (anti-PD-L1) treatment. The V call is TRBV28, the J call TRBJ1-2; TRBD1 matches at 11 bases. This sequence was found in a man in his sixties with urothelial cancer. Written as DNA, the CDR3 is TGTGCCAGCAATATCATCCGGGACAGGGGGAAAGGACGTGGCTACACCTTC. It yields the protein CASNIIRDRGKGRGYTF.